This T cell receptor (beta chain) emerged from a study of cytotoxic CD8 clonotypes in ibrutinib-treated CLL. Overall study context: Outcomes included approximately 25 partial and 2 complete responses; after median 68 months, 14 stayed remitted and approximately 12 progressed. Study findings and constraints: Samples were collected at differing times from sustained-remission and progressing patients. Private clonotypes, not public ones, expanded at ibrutinib response.

Using immunoSEQ multiplex PCR, the repertoire was profiled, and TCRdb retains in-frame clones only, with some absent. The sample shows a few hundred thousand clones, 67% of them seen only once. A note on this clone: The antigen remains undetermined.

V lost 6 bases to trimming and J lost 2 bases, with 17 bases between them. Germline V gene sequence: CDR1 WNHNN, CDR2 SYGVQD (reference sequence). This CDR3 contains 16 residues. Cryopreserved PBMCs provided around 2.2 micrograms of genomic DNA for the TCR beta libraries. The V and J genes are TRBV10-1 and TRBJ2-1; D is undetermined. The source was PBMCs, collected after 36 months of ibrutinib treatment. The TCR comes from a human donor with chronic lymphocytic leukemia. The CDR3 DNA follows: TGCGCCAGCAGCCCCCGCGTCCTGAGCACCTACAATGAGCAGTTCTTC. This gives the protein CASSPRVLSTYNEQFF.